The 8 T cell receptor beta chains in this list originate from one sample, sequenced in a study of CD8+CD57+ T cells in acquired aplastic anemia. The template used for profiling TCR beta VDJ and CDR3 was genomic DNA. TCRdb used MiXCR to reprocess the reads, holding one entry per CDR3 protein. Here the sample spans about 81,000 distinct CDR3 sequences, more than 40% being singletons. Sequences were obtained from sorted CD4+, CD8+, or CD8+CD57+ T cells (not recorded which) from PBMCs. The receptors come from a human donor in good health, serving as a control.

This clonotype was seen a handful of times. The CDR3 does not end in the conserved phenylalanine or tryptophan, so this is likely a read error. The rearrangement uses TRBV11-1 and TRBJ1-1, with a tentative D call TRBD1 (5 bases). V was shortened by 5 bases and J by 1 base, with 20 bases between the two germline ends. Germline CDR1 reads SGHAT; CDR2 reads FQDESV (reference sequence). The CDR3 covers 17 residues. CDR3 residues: CASSKPPGPPPNTEAFS. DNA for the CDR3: TGTGCCAGCAGCAAACCGCCGGGACCCCCCCCGAACACTGAAGCTTTCTCT.

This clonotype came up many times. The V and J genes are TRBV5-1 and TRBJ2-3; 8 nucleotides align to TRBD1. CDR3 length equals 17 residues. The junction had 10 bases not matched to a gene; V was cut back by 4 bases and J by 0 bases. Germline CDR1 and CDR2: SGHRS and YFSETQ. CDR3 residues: CASSPAPRDRSTDTQYF. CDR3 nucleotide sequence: TGCGCCAGCAGCCCAGCTCCAAGGGACAGGAGCACAGATACGCAGTATTTT.

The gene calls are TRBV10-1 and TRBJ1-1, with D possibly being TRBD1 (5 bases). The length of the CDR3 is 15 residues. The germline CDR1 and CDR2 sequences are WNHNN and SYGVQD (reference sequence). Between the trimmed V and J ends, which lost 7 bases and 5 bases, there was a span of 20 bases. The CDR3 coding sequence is TGCGCCAGCACGATCGACCGGGGGGTAGGGACTGAAGCTTTCTTT. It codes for CASTIDRGVGTEAFF.

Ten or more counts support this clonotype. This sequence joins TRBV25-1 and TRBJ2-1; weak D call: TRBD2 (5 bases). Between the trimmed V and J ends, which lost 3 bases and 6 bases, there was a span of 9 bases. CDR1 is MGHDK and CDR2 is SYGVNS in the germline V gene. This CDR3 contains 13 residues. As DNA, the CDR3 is TGTGCCAGCAGTGATGGCCGGGGCAATGAGCAGTTCTTC. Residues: CASSDGRGNEQFF. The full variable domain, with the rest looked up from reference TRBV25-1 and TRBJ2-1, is EADIYQTPRYLVIGTGKKITLECSQTMGHDKMYWYQQDPGMELHLIHYSYGVNSTEKGDLSSESTVSRIRTEHFPLTLESARPSHTSQYLCASSDGRGNEQFFGPGTRLTVL.

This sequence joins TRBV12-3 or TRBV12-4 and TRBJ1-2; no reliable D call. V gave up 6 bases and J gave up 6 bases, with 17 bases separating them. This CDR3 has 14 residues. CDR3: CASSLTERRNGYTF. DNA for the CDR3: TGTGCCAGCAGCTTAACGGAGAGAAGGAATGGCTACACCTTC.

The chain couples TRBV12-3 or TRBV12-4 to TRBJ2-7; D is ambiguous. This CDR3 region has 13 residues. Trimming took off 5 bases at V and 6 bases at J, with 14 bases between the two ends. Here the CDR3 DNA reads TGTGCCAGCAGTCTGAGACCGGGCGGCGAGCAGTACTTC. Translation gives CASSLRPGGEQYF.

CDR3 coding DNA: TGTGCCTGGAACCACCACCTCAACACTGAAGCTTTCTTT. This sequence encodes CAWNHHLNTEAFF. V gene TRBV30 combines with J gene TRBJ1-1; D unresolved. Trimming took off 4 bases at V and 2 bases at J, with 11 bases between the two ends. The germline V gene encodes CDR1 GTSNPN and CDR2 SVGIG (reference sequence). This CDR3 spans 13 amino acids.

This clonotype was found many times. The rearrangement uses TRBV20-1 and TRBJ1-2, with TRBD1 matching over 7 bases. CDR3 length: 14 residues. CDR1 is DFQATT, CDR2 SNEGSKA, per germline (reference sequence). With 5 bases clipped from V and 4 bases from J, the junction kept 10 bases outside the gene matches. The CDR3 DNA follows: TGCAGTGCTGAGAAAAGGGACAGCGTCTATGGCTACACCTTC. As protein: CSAEKRDSVYGYTF.